This T cell receptor beta chain originates from a study of spatial heterogeneity in lung cancer. The time point: sample taken at primary tumor resection. Unsorted whole RNA from tumor, nontumor lung or frozen PBMC underwent sequencing. Only a few counts were recorded for this clonotype. Its antigen is not identified. Notes on the study in general: Whereas they appeared in blood less at follow-up, ubiquitous expanded tumor TCRs appeared there more at resection.

Each TCR cDNA molecule carried a unique molecular identifier. In TCRdb, the 5' RACE reads were re-called with MiXCR into one record per CDR3 protein. Of about 45,000 distinct CDR3 sequences listed, 12% are singletons. The TCR comes from a female donor with early-stage non-small cell lung cancer. Specimen: PBMCs, collected at surgery.

Here the CDR3 reads CASAQVYEQYF. The CDR3 DNA follows: TGTGCCAGCGCTCAGGTTTACGAGCAGTACTTC. This chain connects TRBV28 to TRBJ2-7; no definite D call. Trimming cost V 8 bases and J 4 bases, with 9 bases left between them. Germline-derived CDR1 and CDR2 are MDHEN and SYDVKM. The CDR3 sequence is 11 residues long.